The clone carrying this TCR beta chain came up once. The antigen remains undetermined. This specimen belongs to a study of T cells in tuberculosis. Study-level findings and limits: Cases with active tuberculosis were adults, while controls were adolescents. Shorter CDR3-alpha in active tuberculosis partly drove smaller distances. GMM-specific TCRs were nearer to active tuberculosis alpha repertoires, suggesting expansion.

The data were produced by immunoSEQ multiplex PCR, yet TCRdb's version contains in-frame clones alone and is incomplete. The sample records 25,000 to 35,000 clones, about 95% being singletons. Each donor contributed 90,000 to 100,000 T cells on average, unsorted. Per the germline V gene, CDR1 is SEHNR and CDR2 is FQNEAQ (reference sequence). The CDR3 consists of 15 residues. With 4 bases removed from V and 0 bases from J, the gap between germline ends came to 10 bases. The receptor comes from a donor aged 10-29 years with latent tuberculosis or without tuberculosis infection. Sequencing was performed on PBMCs. The rearrangement joins TRBV7-9 to TRBJ1-5; D call uncertain. The CDR3 DNA reads as TGTGCCAGCAGCTCGACAAGTTATAGCAATCAGCCCCAGCATTTT. This encodes CASSSTSYSNQPQHF.